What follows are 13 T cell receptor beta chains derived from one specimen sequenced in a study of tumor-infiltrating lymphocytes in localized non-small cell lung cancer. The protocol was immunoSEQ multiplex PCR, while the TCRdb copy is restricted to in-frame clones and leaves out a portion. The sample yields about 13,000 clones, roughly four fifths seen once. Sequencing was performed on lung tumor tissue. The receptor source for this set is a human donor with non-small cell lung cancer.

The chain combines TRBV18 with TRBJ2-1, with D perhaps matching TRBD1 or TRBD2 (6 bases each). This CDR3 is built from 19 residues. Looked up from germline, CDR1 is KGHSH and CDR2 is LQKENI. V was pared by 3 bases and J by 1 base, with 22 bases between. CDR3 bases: TGTGCCAGCTCACCCCCGACCGGCGGGAAGGGGGGATCCTACAATGAGCAGTTCTTC. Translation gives CASSPPTGGKGGSYNEQFF. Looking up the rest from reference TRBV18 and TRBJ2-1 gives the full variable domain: NAGVMQNPRHLVRRRGQEARLRCSPMKGHSHVYWYRQLPEEGLKFMVYLQKENIIDESGMPKERFSAEFPKEGPSILRIQQVVRGDSAAYFCASSPPTGGKGGSYNEQFFGPGTRLTVL.

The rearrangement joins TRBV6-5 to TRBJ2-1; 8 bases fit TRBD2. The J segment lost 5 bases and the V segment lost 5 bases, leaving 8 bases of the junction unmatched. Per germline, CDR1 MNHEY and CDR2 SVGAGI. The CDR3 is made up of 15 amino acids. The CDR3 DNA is TGTGCCAGCAGTATTATCTTAGCGGGGAACAATGAGCAGTTCTTC. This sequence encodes CASSIILAGNNEQFF.

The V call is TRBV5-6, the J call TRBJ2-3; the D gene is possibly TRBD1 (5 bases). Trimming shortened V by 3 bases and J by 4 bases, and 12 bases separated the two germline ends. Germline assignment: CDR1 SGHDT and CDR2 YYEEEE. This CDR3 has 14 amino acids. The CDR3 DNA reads TGTGCCAGCAGCTCCACCCAGGGCGCAGATACGCAGTATTTT. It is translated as CASSSTQGADTQYF.

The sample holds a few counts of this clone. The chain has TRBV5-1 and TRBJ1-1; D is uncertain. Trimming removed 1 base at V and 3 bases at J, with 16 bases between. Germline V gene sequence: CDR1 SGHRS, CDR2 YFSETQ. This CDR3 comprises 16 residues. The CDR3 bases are TGCGCCAGCAGCTTGTCCGGTATTGGAGGAGACACTGAAGCTTTCTTT. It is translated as CASSLSGIGGDTEAFF.

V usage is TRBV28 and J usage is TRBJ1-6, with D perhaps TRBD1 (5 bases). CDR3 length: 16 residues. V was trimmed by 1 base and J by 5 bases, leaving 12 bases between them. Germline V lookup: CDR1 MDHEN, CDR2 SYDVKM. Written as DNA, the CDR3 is TGTGCCAGCAGTTTATTCTCGGGGCTGAATAATTCACCCCTCCACTTT. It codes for CASSLFSGLNNSPLHF.

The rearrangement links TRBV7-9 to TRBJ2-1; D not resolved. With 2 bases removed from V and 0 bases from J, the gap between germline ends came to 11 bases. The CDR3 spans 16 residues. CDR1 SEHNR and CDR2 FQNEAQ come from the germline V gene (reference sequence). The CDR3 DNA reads TGTGCCAGCAGCTTAACTCGCCGGGCCTCCTACAATGAGCAGTTCTTC. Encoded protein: CASSLTRRASYNEQFF.

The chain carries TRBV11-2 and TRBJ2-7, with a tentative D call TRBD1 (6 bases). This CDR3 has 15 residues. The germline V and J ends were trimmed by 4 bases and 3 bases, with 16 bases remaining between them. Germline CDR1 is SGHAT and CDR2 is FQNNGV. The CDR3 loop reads CASSSKRSQGYEQYF. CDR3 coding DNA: TGTGCCAGCAGCTCAAAGAGATCACAGGGCTACGAGCAGTACTTC.

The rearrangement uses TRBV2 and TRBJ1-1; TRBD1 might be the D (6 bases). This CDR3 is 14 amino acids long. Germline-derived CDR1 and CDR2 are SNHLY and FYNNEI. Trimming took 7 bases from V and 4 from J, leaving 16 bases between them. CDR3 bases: TGTGCCAGCACATGGACAGTGAGTGGCACTGAAGCTTTCTTT. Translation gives CASTWTVSGTEAFF.

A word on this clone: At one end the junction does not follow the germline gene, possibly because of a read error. The CDR3 DNA is TGTGCCAGCAGCTTACGGGACATCATAAACTTC. Residues: CASSLRDIINF. The gene calls are TRBV5-6 and TRBJ2-7; weak D call: TRBD1 (6 bases). Germline V gene sequence: CDR1 SGHDT, CDR2 YYEEEE. The CDR3 totals 11 residues. Combining the CDR3 with reference TRBV5-6 and TRBJ2-7 gives the whole variable domain DAGVTQSPTHLIKTRGQQVTLRCSPKSGHDTVSWYQQALGQGPQFIFQYYEEEERQRGNFPDRFSGHQFPNYSSELNVNALLLGDSALYLCASSLRDIINFGPGTRLTVT.

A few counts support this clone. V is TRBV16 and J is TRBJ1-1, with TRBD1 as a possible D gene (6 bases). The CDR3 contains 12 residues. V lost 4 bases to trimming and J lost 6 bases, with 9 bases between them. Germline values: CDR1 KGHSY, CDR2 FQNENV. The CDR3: CASSLGGAEAFF. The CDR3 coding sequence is TGTGCCAGCAGCCTAGGGGGGGCTGAAGCTTTCTTT.

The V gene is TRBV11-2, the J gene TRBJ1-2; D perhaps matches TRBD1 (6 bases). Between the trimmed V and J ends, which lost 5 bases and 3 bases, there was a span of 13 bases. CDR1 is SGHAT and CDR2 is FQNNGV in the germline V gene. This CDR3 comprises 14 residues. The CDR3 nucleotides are TGTGCCAGCAGCACCAGGGGCGGGGACTATGGCTACACCTTC. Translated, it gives CASSTRGGDYGYTF.

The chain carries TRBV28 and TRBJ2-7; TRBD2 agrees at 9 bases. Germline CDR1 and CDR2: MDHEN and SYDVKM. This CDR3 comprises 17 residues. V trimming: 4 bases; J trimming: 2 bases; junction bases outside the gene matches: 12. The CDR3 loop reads CASSSVDLAGTTYEQYF. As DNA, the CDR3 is TGTGCCAGCAGTTCAGTAGATCTAGCGGGAACGACCTACGAGCAGTACTTC.

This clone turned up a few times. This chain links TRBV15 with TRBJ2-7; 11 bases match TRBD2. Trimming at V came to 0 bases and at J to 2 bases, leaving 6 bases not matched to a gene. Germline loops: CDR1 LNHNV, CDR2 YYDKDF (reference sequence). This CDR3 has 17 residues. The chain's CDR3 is CATSRDRGTSGTYEQYF. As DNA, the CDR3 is TGTGCCACCAGCAGAGATCGTGGGACTAGCGGAACCTACGAGCAGTACTTC.